These 11 T cell receptor beta chains came from one sample sequenced in a study of cytomegalovirus exposure and HLA in healthy donors. Amplification used 60 Vbeta primers and 13 Jbeta primers. The assay was immunoSEQ multiplex PCR, and TCRdb's table has in-frame clones only and misses some. Here the sample spans 150,000 to 180,000 clones, around 80% being singletons. The sample taken for sequencing was PBMCs. These receptors were taken from a man younger than 35 in good health and CMV-seronegative.

The CDR3 sequence is CASSRRDRVYGYTF. The CDR3 DNA sequence: TGTGCCAGCAGCCGGCGGGACAGGGTCTATGGCTACACCTTC. The gene calls are TRBV5-6 and TRBJ1-2; the match to TRBD1 covers 9 bases. The CDR3 loop spans 14 amino acids. V was pared by 4 bases and J by 4 bases, with 5 bases of the junction left unmatched. CDR1 SGHDT and CDR2 YYEEEE come from the germline V gene.

The CDR3 region has the DNA TGTGCCAGCAGTTCAGGGGGACGCGTAAATCAGCCCCAGCATTTT. Translated, it gives CASSSGGRVNQPQHF. The chain combines TRBV6-5 with TRBJ1-5, with 7 positions matching TRBD1. The CDR3 is 15 amino acids. V dropped 4 bases and J dropped 4; count of bases not matched to a gene: 7. Germline loops: CDR1 MNHEY, CDR2 SVGAGI.

V is TRBV7-9 and J is TRBJ1-4, with TRBD1 identical over 8 bases. J gave up 9 bases and V 5 bases, and 17 bases lay outside the gene matches. Germline V lookup: CDR1 SEHNR, CDR2 FQNEAQ (reference sequence). The CDR3 is 17 residues long. The CDR3 nucleotides read TGTGCCAGCAGCACACGATCCTGGACAGGGACGGGAAAAAAACTGTTTTTT. As protein: CASSTRSWTGTGKKLFF.

The V and J genes are TRBV28 and TRBJ1-1; TRBD1 matches at 9 bases. The CDR3 is 15 amino acids. Trimming cost V 3 bases and J 5 bases; bases outside gene matches: 7. Germline CDR1 is MDHEN and CDR2 is SYDVKM. CDR3 residues: CASSFRDRDRTEAFF. The CDR3 nucleotides read TGTGCCAGCAGTTTCCGGGACAGGGATCGGACTGAAGCTTTCTTT.

CDR3 in amino acids: CARATLYQETQYF. CDR3 DNA sequence: TGTGCCAGGGCGACTCTTTACCAAGAGACCCAGTACTTC. The chain couples TRBV27 to TRBJ2-5, with unresolved D. The V end lost 9 bases, the J end lost 0 bases, and 11 bases lay between the germline ends. Germline V gene lookup returns CDR1 MNHEY and CDR2 SMNVEV (reference sequence). The CDR3 extends over 13 amino acids.

This chain joins TRBV27 and TRBJ1-2, with 9 bases fitting TRBD1. The CDR3 consists of 15 residues. From germline, CDR1 is MNHEY and CDR2 SMNVEV (reference sequence). V gave up 5 bases and J gave up 7 bases; unmatched junction bases: 11. The CDR3 region has the DNA TGTGCCAGCAGTCCTAGGACAGGGGTGGGTTCTGGCTACACCTTC. Protein product: CASSPRTGVGSGYTF.

The rearrangement links TRBV18 to TRBJ2-1, with 7 bases lining up with TRBD1. V was pared by 4 bases and J by 9 bases, with 9 bases of the junction left unmatched. CDR3 size: 14 residues. Germline lookup yields CDR1 KGHSH and CDR2 LQKENI. The CDR3 nucleotides are TGTGCCAGCTCACACCGAACAGGGGATCTTGAGCAGTTCTTC. It codes for CASSHRTGDLEQFF.

The chain recombines TRBV7-2 with TRBJ2-5; TRBD1 matches at 8 bases. The CDR3 totals 14 residues. V was clipped by 4 bases and J by 5 bases; unmatched bases: 6. Germline CDR1 is SGHTA and CDR2 is FQGNSA. The CDR3: CASSSDRGRETQYF. The CDR3 DNA is TGTGCCAGCAGCTCAGACAGGGGCAGGGAGACCCAGTACTTC.

The chain carries TRBV7-2 and TRBJ1-2; TRBD1 aligns across 7 bases. This CDR3 comprises 13 residues. Trimming took 3 bases from V and 2 from J; bases not matched to a gene: 0. CDR1 and CDR2 (germline): SGHTA, FQGNSA. CDR3: CASSLGQNYGYTF. In nucleotides, the CDR3 is TGTGCCAGCAGCTTGGGACAGAACTATGGCTACACCTTC.

This clone occurred once. This same CDR3 is encoded by further DNA sequences in the sample. The chain carries TRBV19 and TRBJ1-2, with 8 bases that match TRBD1. V was pared by 6 bases and J by 2 bases, with 5 bases of the junction left unmatched. CDR1 and CDR2 (germline): LNHDA, SQIVND (reference sequence). The CDR3 consists of 14 residues. CDR3 sequence: CASSRDRGNYGYTF. Here the CDR3 DNA reads TGTGCCAGTAGCCGAGACAGGGGCAACTATGGCTACACCTTC. Using reference TRBV19 and TRBJ1-2 for the parts outside the CDR3, the full variable domain is DGGITQSPKYLFRKEGQNVTLSCEQNLNHDAMYWYRQDPGQGLRLIYYSQIVNDFQKGDIAEGYSVSREKKESFPLTVTSAQKNPTAFYLCASSRDRGNYGYTFGSGTRLTVV.

The chain combines TRBV27 with TRBJ1-6; D is unresolved. V dropped 5 bases and J dropped 2 bases, with 10 bases sitting between them. There are 15 residues in the CDR3. Germline V gene data show CDR1 as MNHEY and CDR2 as SMNVEV (reference sequence). The CDR3 here is CASSAKKTYNSPLHF. In DNA form, the CDR3 reads TGTGCCAGCAGTGCTAAGAAGACCTATAATTCACCCCTCCACTTT.